The rows below give T cell receptor beta chains drawn from one sample of a study of identical twins. TCRdb used MiXCR to reprocess the 5' RACE reads, holding one entry per CDR3 protein. The sample carries 1.5 million to 2 million distinct CDR3 sequences, about 31% recorded once. Sequencing was performed on cord blood. The receptors here all came from a newborn girl in good health. Both conserved end residues are part of each CDR3. D genes are given only for firm matches. Size tells how often a clone was seen (once, few, many) or the class of an expanded clone, and some rows leave it out.

CDR3 | DNA | D | V | size | J
CASSVDTIRDRTYEQYF | TGTGCCAGCAGCGTAGATACAATCCGGGACAGGACCTACGAGCAGTACTTC | TRBD1 | TRBV7-9 | . | TRBJ2-7
CASSLFPSRRRNNEQYF | TGTGCCAGCAGTTTATTCCCCTCTAGGAGAAGGAACAATGAGCAGTACTTC | . | TRBV28 | . | TRBJ2-5
CASSLVPQVGDTQYF | TGCGCCAGCAGCTTGGTGCCACAGGTCGGGGATACGCAGTATTTT | . | TRBV5-1 | few | TRBJ2-3
CASSQVTTGELFF | TGTGCCAGCAGCCAAGTCACCACCGGGGAGCTGTTTTTT | . | TRBV4-2 | few | TRBJ2-2
CASSLVGLLAKNIQYF | TGTGCCAGCAGTTTAGTCGGCCTCCTAGCCAAAAACATTCAGTACTTC | . | TRBV12-3/TRBV12-4 | . | TRBJ2-4
CSAARTSGYTDTQYF | TGCAGTGCTGCCCGGACTAGCGGGTACACAGATACGCAGTATTTT | TRBD2 | TRBV20-1 | . | TRBJ2-3
CASSPGTGGAKAFF | TGTGCCAGCTCACCGGGTACAGGGGGGGCTAAAGCTTTCTTT | TRBD1 | TRBV18 | . | TRBJ1-1
CSARERTSGTYNEQFF | TGCAGTGCTAGAGAAAGAACTAGCGGGACCTACAATGAGCAGTTCTTC | TRBD2 | TRBV20-1 | few | TRBJ2-1
CASSLYVGQGGYTF | TGTGCCAGCAGTTTATATGTGGGACAGGGTGGCTACACCTTC | TRBD1 | TRBV28 | . | TRBJ1-2
CASSLIGTGAEKLFF | TGTGCCAGCAGCCTCATTGGGACAGGGGCTGAAAAACTGTTTTTT | TRBD1 | TRBV4-2 | few | TRBJ1-4
CASRFVRRTEAFF | TGTGCCAGCAGGTTTGTGCGGAGGACTGAAGCTTTCTTT | . | TRBV6-1 | few | TRBJ1-1
CASGLDKNYDYTF | TGTGCCAGCGGCTTAGACAAAAACTATGACTACACCTTC | . | TRBV7-2 | . | TRBJ1-2
CASSLLLTTNTEAFF | TGCGCCAGCAGCTTACTACTGACAACGAACACTGAAGCTTTCTTT | . | TRBV5-1 | few | TRBJ1-1
CASNSRGAKNIQYF | TGCGCCAGCAATTCTAGGGGAGCCAAAAACATTCAGTACTTC | . | TRBV10-2 | . | TRBJ2-4
CASSKRLITDTQYF | TGTGCCAGCAGCAAACGACTTATCACAGATACGCAGTATTTT | . | TRBV7-2 | . | TRBJ2-3
CANLYSVGAGDTQYF | TGTGCCAACCTATATAGCGTGGGGGCGGGAGATACGCAGTATTTT | . | TRBV10-3 | . | TRBJ2-3
CASSFPALAGVFTGELFF | TGTGCCAGCAGTTTCCCGGCACTAGCGGGAGTTTTCACCGGGGAGCTGTTTTTT | TRBD2 | TRBV28 | . | TRBJ2-2
CASSYSKTSPYEQYF | TGTGCCAGCAGTTATTCTAAGACTAGCCCCTACGAGCAGTACTTC | TRBD2 | TRBV6-6 | few | TRBJ2-7
CASSYSTRGGSNQPQHF | TGTGCCAGCAGTTACTCGACCCGTGGGGGCAGCAATCAGCCCCAGCATTTT | . | TRBV6-5 | . | TRBJ1-5
CASRSPTSSYNEQFF | TGTGCCAGCAGGTCGCCTACTTCCTCCTACAATGAGCAGTTCTTC | . | TRBV2 | . | TRBJ2-1
CASSPRLAGRVRGNEQFF | TGTGCCAGCAGCCCAAGACTAGCGGGGCGTGTCAGAGGTAATGAGCAGTTCTTC | TRBD2 | TRBV4-2 | . | TRBJ2-1
CASSLAPLDGQETQFF | TGTGCCAGCAGTTTAGCCCCACTGGACGGTCAAGAGACCCAGTTCTTC | . | TRBV27 | . | TRBJ2-1
CAWSVGSTANSLLHF | TGTGCCTGGAGTGTAGGATCGACAGCCAATTCACTCCTCCACTTT | . | TRBV30 | . | TRBJ1-6
CSVSGYNEQFF | TGCAGCGTTTCCGGCTACAATGAGCAGTTCTTC | . | TRBV29-1 | . | TRBJ2-1
CAISADRGEQFF | TGTGCCATCAGTGCGGACAGGGGTGAGCAGTTCTTC | TRBD1 | TRBV10-3 | . | TRBJ2-1
CATSRDWGSTDTQYF | TGTGCCACCAGCAGAGATTGGGGTAGCACAGATACGCAGTATTTT | . | TRBV15 | . | TRBJ2-3
CASSLLGTGGRYEQYF | TGTGCCAGCAGTTTATTAGGGACAGGGGGAAGGTACGAGCAGTACTTC | TRBD1 | TRBV28 | . | TRBJ2-7
CASRSGRSRYGYTF | TGTGCCAGCAGGTCAGGAAGGTCTCGGTATGGCTACACCTTC | . | TRBV6-1 | . | TRBJ1-2
CASGQGGEAFF | TGTGCCAGCGGACAGGGCGGTGAAGCTTTCTTT | TRBD1 | TRBV7-9 | . | TRBJ1-1
CASSLEDSGANVLTF | TGTGCTAGCAGCTTAGAGGACTCTGGGGCCAACGTCCTGACTTTC | . | TRBV7-7 | few | TRBJ2-6
CSARLGPNQPQHF | TGCAGTGCTAGATTGGGACCGAATCAGCCCCAGCATTTT | . | TRBV20-1 | . | TRBJ1-5
CASSPGTIRTDTQYF | TGTGCCAGCAGCCCCGGGACTATACGCACAGATACGCAGTATTTT | TRBD2 | TRBV4-2 | . | TRBJ2-3
CSARRTGGHQPQHF | TGCAGTGCTAGAAGGACAGGGGGCCATCAGCCCCAGCATTTT | TRBD1 | TRBV20-1 | few | TRBJ1-5
CASRLLAGAHNEQFF | TGTGCCAGCAGACTATTAGCGGGAGCGCACAATGAGCAGTTCTTC | TRBD2 | TRBV3-1 | many | TRBJ2-1
CASSLTGQGKSDTQYF | TGTGCCAGCAGCTTAACAGGACAGGGGAAGTCAGATACGCAGTATTTT | TRBD1 | TRBV11-2 | . | TRBJ2-3